This TCR beta chain was recovered during a study of cytomegalovirus exposure and HLA in healthy donors. The donors were members of the validation cohort, which comprised 120 subjects and was separate from the first cohort of some 680 subjects. Comment on this clone: Its antigen remains unidentified.

Here immunoSEQ multiplex PCR was the method, and the copy in TCRdb shows in-frame clones only, minus some. Found here are 100,000 to 150,000 clones, about 90% of them singletons; the top ten hold 1.4% to 1.5%. Overall study results and limits: In the 95 to 150 validation repertoires, 94% of cluster scores exceeded 0, per a later analysis.

The ends were cut back, 2 bases at V and 5 bases at J, with 18 bases in the middle. Germline V gene data show CDR1 as MNHEY and CDR2 as SMNVEV (reference sequence). The CDR3 is 16 amino acids. The origin of this receptor is a man aged 25 to 45 in good health and CMV-seronegative. The V and J genes are TRBV27 and TRBJ1-1; the D gene is possibly TRBD1 (6 bases). Sequenced material: PBMCs. Written as DNA, the CDR3 is TGTGCCAGCAGTTTAGTAGGTCGGGGGGCGCGTACTGAAGCTTTCTTT. Translating gives CASSLVGRGARTEAFF.